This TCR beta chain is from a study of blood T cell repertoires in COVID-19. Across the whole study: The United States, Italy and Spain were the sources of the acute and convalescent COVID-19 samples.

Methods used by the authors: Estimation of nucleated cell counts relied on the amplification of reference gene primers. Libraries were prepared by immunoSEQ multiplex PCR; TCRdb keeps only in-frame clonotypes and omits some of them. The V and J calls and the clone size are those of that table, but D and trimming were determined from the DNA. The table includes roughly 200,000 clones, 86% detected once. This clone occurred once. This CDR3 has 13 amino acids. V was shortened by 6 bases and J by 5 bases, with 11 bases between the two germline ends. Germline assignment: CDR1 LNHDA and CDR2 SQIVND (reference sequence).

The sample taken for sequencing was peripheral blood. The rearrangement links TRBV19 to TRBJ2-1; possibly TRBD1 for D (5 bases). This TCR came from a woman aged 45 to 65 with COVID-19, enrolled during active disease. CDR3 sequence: CASSDSLHNEQFF. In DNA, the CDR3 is TGTGCCAGTAGCGACAGTCTACACAATGAGCAGTTCTTC.